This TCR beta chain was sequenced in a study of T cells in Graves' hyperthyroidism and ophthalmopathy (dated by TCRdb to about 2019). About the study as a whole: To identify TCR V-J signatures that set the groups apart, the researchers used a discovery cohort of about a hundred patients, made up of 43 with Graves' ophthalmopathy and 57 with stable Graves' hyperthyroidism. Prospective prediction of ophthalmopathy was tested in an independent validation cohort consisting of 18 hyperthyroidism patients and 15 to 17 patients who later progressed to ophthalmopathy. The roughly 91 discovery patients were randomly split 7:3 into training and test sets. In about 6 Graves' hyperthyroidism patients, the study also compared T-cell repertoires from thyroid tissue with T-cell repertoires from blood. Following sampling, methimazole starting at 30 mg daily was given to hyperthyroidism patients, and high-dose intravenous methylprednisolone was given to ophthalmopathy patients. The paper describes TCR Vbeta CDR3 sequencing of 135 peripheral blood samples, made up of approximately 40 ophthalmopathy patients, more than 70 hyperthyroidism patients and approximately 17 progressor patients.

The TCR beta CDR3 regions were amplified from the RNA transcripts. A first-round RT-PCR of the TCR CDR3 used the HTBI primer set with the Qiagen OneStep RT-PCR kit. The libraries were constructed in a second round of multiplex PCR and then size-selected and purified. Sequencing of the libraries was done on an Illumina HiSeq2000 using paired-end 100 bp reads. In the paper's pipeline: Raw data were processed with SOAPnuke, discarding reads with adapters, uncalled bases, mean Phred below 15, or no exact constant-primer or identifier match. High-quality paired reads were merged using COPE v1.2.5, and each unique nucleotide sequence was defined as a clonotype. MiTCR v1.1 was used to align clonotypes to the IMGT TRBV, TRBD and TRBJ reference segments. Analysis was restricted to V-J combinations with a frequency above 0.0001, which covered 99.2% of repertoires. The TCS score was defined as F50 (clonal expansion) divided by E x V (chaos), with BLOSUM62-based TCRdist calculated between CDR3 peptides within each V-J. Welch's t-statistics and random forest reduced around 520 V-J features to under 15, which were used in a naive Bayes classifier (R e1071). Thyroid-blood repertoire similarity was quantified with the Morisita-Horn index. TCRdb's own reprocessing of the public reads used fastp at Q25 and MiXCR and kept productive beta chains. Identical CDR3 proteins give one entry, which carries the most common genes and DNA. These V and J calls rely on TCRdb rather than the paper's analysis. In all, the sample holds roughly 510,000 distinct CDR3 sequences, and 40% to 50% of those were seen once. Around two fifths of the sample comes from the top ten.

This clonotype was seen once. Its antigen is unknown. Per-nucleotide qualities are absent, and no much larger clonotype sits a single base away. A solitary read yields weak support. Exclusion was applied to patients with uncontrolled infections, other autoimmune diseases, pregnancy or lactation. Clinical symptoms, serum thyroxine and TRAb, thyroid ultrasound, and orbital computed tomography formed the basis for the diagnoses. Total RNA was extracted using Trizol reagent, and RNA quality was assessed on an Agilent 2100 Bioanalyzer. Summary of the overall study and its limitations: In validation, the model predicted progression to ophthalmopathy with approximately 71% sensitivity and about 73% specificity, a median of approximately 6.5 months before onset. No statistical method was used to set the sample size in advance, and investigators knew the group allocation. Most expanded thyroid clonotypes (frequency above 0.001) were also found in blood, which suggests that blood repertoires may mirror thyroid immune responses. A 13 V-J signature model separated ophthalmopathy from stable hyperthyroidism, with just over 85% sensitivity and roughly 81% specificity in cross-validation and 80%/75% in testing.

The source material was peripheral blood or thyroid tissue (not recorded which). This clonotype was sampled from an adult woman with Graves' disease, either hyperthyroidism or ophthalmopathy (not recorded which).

The encoded CDR3 is CASKWTEFNQPQHF. The DNA reads TGTGCCAGTAAATGGACGGAGTTCAATCAGCCCCAGCATTTT. Recombination linked TRBV19 to TRBJ1-5; a confident D gene designation cannot be given. The CDR3 runs 14 residues from the cysteine to the phenylalanine. The read is trimmed to its CDR3 DNA, 42 bases read in frame from base 1. The germline V gene (reference sequence) gives CDR1 as LNHDA and CDR2 as SQIVND. At the junction V is shortened by 7 bases and J by 3 bases, with 13 bases in between.